The source of this T cell receptor (beta chain) is a study of CD8 T cells in Susac syndrome. General study results and limits: It was acknowledged by the study that relatively few individuals were included in its TCR sequencing and HLA analysis.

TEMRA cells were enriched by FACS, while CD8+ and CD4+ T cells were obtained through a negative isolation that was performed magnetically. Notes on this clonotype: Its antigen remains unknown.

cDNA came from about 0.46 to 1 ug RNA primed by random hexamers. The immunoSEQ assay covered 54 Vbeta and 13 Jbeta segments for CDR3. TCRdb re-analysed the immunoSEQ multiplex PCR reads in MiXCR, keeping a single row per CDR3 protein. Among about 170,000 distinct CDR3 sequences listed, 93% were seen once. This TCR came from a human donor with multiple sclerosis. The sample consisted of CD4+ T cells from PBMCs.

CDR3 coding DNA: TGTGCCAGCAGTTCCAGGGGCGCGGGTATTTATGGCTACACCTTC. Protein sequence: CASSSRGAGIYGYTF. The chain links TRBV6-5 to TRBJ1-2; D might be TRBD1 (6 bases). The CDR3 is 15 amino acids. The germline V gene has CDR1 MNHEY and CDR2 SVGAGI. Trimming pared 4 bases from V and 5 bases from J, leaving 17 bases between.